This T cell receptor (beta chain) was sequenced during a study of T cells in localized non-small cell lung cancer. The assay was immunoSEQ multiplex PCR, and TCRdb's table has in-frame clones only and misses some. This table has about 20,000 clones, about 91% appearing once. Findings and caveats of the study: Median detection of top 100 tumor clones in adjacent lung was 55 to 60 clones. Maximal T cell clonality occurred in uninvolved adjacent lung, with tumor ranking below it. Sequencing involved a lone tumor region, leaving heterogeneity possible. Longer overall survival was associated with a higher density of T cells in the blood.

This clone was counted only a few times. The antigen remains undetermined. Germline values: CDR1 SGDLS, CDR2 YYNGEE. The CDR3 is 16 amino acids. V trimming: 0 bases; J trimming: 7 bases; junction bases outside the gene matches: 7. This receptor was taken from a man between 40 and 70 years old with stage I lung adenocarcinoma. Sequences were derived from peripheral blood, sampled before any cancer treatment. V and J are TRBV9 and TRBJ1-6, with 7 bases lining up with TRBD1. Here the CDR3 reads CASSVEEGAGNSPLHF. CDR3 nucleotide sequence: TGTGCCAGCAGCGTAGAAGAGGGGGCTGGAAATTCACCCCTCCACTTT. The whole variable domain, remainder taken from reference TRBV9 and TRBJ1-6, is DSGVTQTPKHLITATGQRVTLRCSPRSGDLSVYWYQQSLDQGLQFLIQYYNGEERAKGNILERFSAQQFPDLHSELNLSSLELGDSALYFCASSVEEGAGNSPLHFGNGTRLTVT.